This TCR beta chain is from a study of shared clonotypes between healthy human individuals. The method was immunoSEQ multiplex PCR; TCRdb's version includes in-frame clones alone and lacks a portion of them. The sample includes around 690,000 clones, less than 95% seen only once; the top ten take 34%. This CDR3 has 12 residues. CDR1 and CDR2 from the germline V gene are SQVTM and ANQGSEA. V lost 1 base to trimming and J lost 3 bases, with 4 bases between them. The chain uses TRBV29-1 and TRBJ1-3; D remains ambiguous. The clonotype comes from a man aged 18 to 29 in good health. Some clones in this sample may be carry-over from other donors' samples. Input material: memory CD8+ T cells from PBMCs. Subset in this sample: CD45RO+ cells pooled with CCR7-negative TemRA cells. CDR3 sequence reads: CSVEVGGNTIYF. The CDR3 coding sequence is TGCAGCGTTGAAGTTGGTGGAAACACCATATATTTT. Full variable domain (rest looked up from reference TRBV29-1 and TRBJ1-3): SAVISQKPSRDICQRGTSLTIQCQVDSQVTMMFWYRQQPGQSLTLIATANQGSEATYESGFVIDKFPISRPNLTFSTLTVSNMSPEDSSIYLCSVEVGGNTIYFGEGSWLTVV.